This record concerns one TCR beta chain sequence. The antigen remains undetermined. V trimming: 1 base; J trimming: 2 bases; junction bases outside the gene matches: 8. The CDR3 has 16 residues. Germline CDR1 SGHVS, CDR2 FQNEAQ. PCR used 60 Vbeta primers and 13 Jbeta primers. Sequencing was performed with immunoSEQ multiplex PCR; in TCRdb, only in-frame clones are kept and a portion is missing. The data show around 170,000 clones, roughly 80% seen once. These data originate in a study of cytomegalovirus exposure and HLA in healthy donors. Study observations and caveats: In a later analysis, at a false discovery rate of 0.05, some 17,000 TCR beta sequences were associated with HLA alleles.

The chain couples TRBV7-8 to TRBJ2-7; the match to TRBD1 covers 7 bases. The receptor was isolated from a man in his forties or fifties in good health and CMV-seronegative. The sample consisted of PBMCs. The CDR3 DNA reads as TGTGCCAGCAGCTTAGGAGGGACAGAGTCTACCTACGAGCAGTACTTC. Its translation: CASSLGGTESTYEQYF.